This T cell receptor beta chain was identified in a study of human versus mouse CDR3 diversity and MHC coevolution. Overall study results and limits: Mice had fewer CDR3 deletions and insertions than humans on average. By iCHAO1, human TCR beta clonotypes numbered about 1.6 million, the most. Human T cells underwent selection on about six different MHC II alleles. Among all groups, most of the three human donors showed least clonal inequality.

Notes on this clone: Its antigen is currently unknown.

The data were produced by immunoSEQ multiplex PCR, yet TCRdb's version contains in-frame clones alone and is incomplete. The sample lists about 77,000 clones, about 90% occurring once. Germline CDR1 is MNHEY and CDR2 is SVGAGI. V dropped 9 bases and J dropped 2 bases, with 10 bases sitting between them. The length of the CDR3 is 12 residues. This TCR was sampled from a person between 25 and 69 years old in good health. The sample was naive CD4+ T cells from blood. The subset was: CD45RO-negative CD62L-positive naive CD4 T cells. The rearrangement links TRBV6-5 to TRBJ1-1; D unresolved. CDR3 amino acids: CASQAINTEAFF. The DNA for the CDR3 is TGTGCCAGTCAGGCGATTAACACTGAAGCTTTCTTT.